The 15 T cell receptor beta chains reported below all come from one sample, sequenced in a study of blood T cells in healthy people across ages. A second about 6 to 12 cycle PCR used barcoded and J-beta primers. Each CDR3 protein is one row after TCRdb ran MiXCR on the 5' RACE reads. The table has roughly 650,000 distinct CDR3 sequences, about a third seen once. The sample comprised blood. These receptors were collected from a woman older than 75 in good health.

There are many counts of this clonotype. V is TRBV6-1 and J is TRBJ2-3; D not resolved. From germline, CDR1 is MNHNS and CDR2 SASEGT. With 5 bases removed from V and 3 bases from J, the gap between germline ends came to 3 bases. The CDR3 totals 11 residues. The CDR3 nucleotides are TGTGCCAGCAGTAAGACAGATACGCAGTATTTT. Amino acid sequence: CASSKTDTQYF.

This clonotype was found many times. The J gene is TRBJ2-7, the V gene TRBV5-1, with 11 bases identical to TRBD1. This CDR3 comprises 14 residues. Trimming at V came to 2 bases and at J to 3 bases, leaving 1 base not matched to a gene. The germline V gene has CDR1 SGHRS and CDR2 YFSETQ. In nucleotides, the CDR3 is TGCGCCAGCAGCTTTGGGACAGGGGGCTACGAGCAGTACTTC. This translates into CASSFGTGGYEQYF.

This clonotype has at least ten counts. The chain uses TRBV5-6 and TRBJ2-3, with D perhaps given as TRBD1 or TRBD2 (5 bases each). V lost 4 bases to trimming and J lost 0 bases, with 15 bases between them. Germline CDR1 reads SGHDT; CDR2 reads YYEEEE. The CDR3 runs to 16 residues. CDR3 DNA: TGTGCCAGCAGCCTAACCCGGGACCCCAGCACAGATACGCAGTATTTT. Its protein product is CASSLTRDPSTDTQYF.

This clonotype has at least ten counts. The chain links TRBV7-2 to TRBJ2-7; tentative D call: TRBD1 (6 bases). The length of the CDR3 is 14 residues. Germline assignment: CDR1 SGHTA and CDR2 FQGNSA. Trimming left V 3 bases short and J 6 bases short, with 15 bases between. CDR3 DNA: TGTGCCAGCAGCTTCTCCGGGACATTGGTCGAGCAGTACTTC. It yields the protein CASSFSGTLVEQYF. Using reference TRBV7-2 and TRBJ2-7 for the parts outside the CDR3, the full variable domain is GAGVSQSPSNKVTEKGKDVELRCDPISGHTALYWYRQSLGQGLEFLIYFQGNSAPDKSGLPSDRFSAERTGGSVSTLTIQRTQQEDSAVYLCASSFSGTLVEQYFGPGTRLTVT.

V usage is TRBV6-5 and J usage is TRBJ1-2; D may be TRBD1 (6 bases). The CDR3 length is 18 residues. The V end was cut by 4 bases, the J end by 6 bases, with 27 bases between. Germline CDR1 is MNHEY and CDR2 is SVGAGI. CDR3 coding DNA: TGTGCCAGCAGTTTAGGGGGGGGACGTGCCTCACGGGGAAATGGCTACACCTTC. Residues: CASSLGGGRASRGNGYTF.

The rearrangement links TRBV7-2 to TRBJ2-1, with D perhaps TRBD1 (6 bases). Germline V gives CDR1 SGHTA, CDR2 FQGNSA. CDR3 length: 14 residues. The V end was cut by 3 bases, the J end by 2 bases, with 8 bases between. CDR3 nucleotide sequence: TGTGCCAGCAGCTTGGGGGCGGCCTACAATGAGCAGTTCTTC. Amino acids: CASSLGAAYNEQFF.

At least ten counts were recorded for this clonotype. The V gene is TRBV28, the J gene TRBJ2-7; unclear D gene. This CDR3 comprises 16 residues. V shed 4 bases and J shed 1 base, with 17 bases lying between them. Germline V gives CDR1 MDHEN, CDR2 SYDVKM. DNA for the CDR3: TGTGCCAGCAGTTCCCCCAATCCACCTCATTCCTACGAGCAGTACTTC. Protein product: CASSSPNPPHSYEQYF. The full variable domain, with the rest looked up from reference TRBV28 and TRBJ2-7, is DVKVTQSSRYLVKRTGEKVFLECVQDMDHENMFWYRQDPGLGLRLIYFSYDVKMKEKGDIPEGYSVSREKKERFSLILESASTNQTSMYLCASSSPNPPHSYEQYFGPGTRLTVT.

There are many counts of this clonotype. The chain has TRBV29-1 and TRBJ2-1; 15 bases agree with TRBD2. Trimming cost V 7 bases and J 11 bases; bases outside gene matches: 21. The CDR3 length is 18 residues. Germline-derived CDR1 and CDR2 are SQVTM and ANQGSEA. This chain's CDR3 is CSGESWTSGGDVGSQQFF. Here the CDR3 DNA reads TGCAGCGGAGAAAGTTGGACTAGCGGGGGGGACGTGGGGAGTCAGCAGTTCTTC.

The CDR3 loop reads CASSPQHPSYEQYF. DNA for the CDR3: TGTGCCAGCTCACCACAACATCCTTCCTACGAGCAGTACTTC. This chain connects TRBV18 to TRBJ2-5, with D unclear. The DNA matches TRBJ2-7 better at its end, which makes the J call doubtful. CDR3 length equals 14 residues. Germline CDR1 is KGHSH and CDR2 is LQKENI.

This clonotype was recorded many times. The chain is built from TRBV20-1 and TRBJ2-3; 8 bases align to TRBD2. V was pared by 4 bases and J by 2 bases, with 8 bases of the junction left unmatched. Looked up from germline, CDR1 is DFQATT and CDR2 is SNEGSKA (reference sequence). This CDR3 contains 15 residues. The DNA of the CDR3 is TGCAGTGCTATCGCGGTAGCGGGGTCCACAGATACGCAGTATTTT. It codes for CSAIAVAGSTDTQYF.

The chain links TRBV6-2 or TRBV6-3 to TRBJ2-1; D gene uncertain. Trimming stripped 6 bases from V and 5 bases from J, with 17 bases between. CDR1 and CDR2 (germline): MNHEY, SVGEGT. This CDR3 has 15 residues. CDR3 residues: CASSHASLGHNEQFF. The CDR3 DNA reads TGTGCCAGCAGCCACGCCAGTCTAGGGCACAATGAGCAGTTCTTC.

This clonotype showed up many times. The chain combines TRBV4-3 with TRBJ1-1; weak D call: TRBD1 (6 bases). The CDR3 loop spans 12 amino acids. V lost 3 bases to trimming and J lost 7 bases, with 9 bases between them. The germline V gene has CDR1 LGHNA and CDR2 YSLEER. CDR3 in amino acids: CASSHRGREAFF. DNA of the CDR3: TGCGCCAGCAGCCACAGGGGCCGTGAAGCTTTCTTT.

The V call is TRBV4-1, the J call TRBJ2-5, with D perhaps matching TRBD2 (6 bases). The end of the DNA is better explained by TRBJ2-7, so the J call may be wrong. In germline, CDR1 is MGHRA, CDR2 YSYEKL. This CDR3 contains 15 residues. CDR3 in DNA: TGCGCCAGCAGCCAAGGTGCCAGGGACGGGGGCGAGCAGTACTTC. This encodes CASSQGARDGGEQYF.

The chain links TRBV7-9 to TRBJ2-5; tentatively, D is TRBD1 or TRBD2 (5 bases each). The V gene lost 8 bases and the J gene lost 13 bases, with 23 bases spanning the gap. Germline CDR1 and CDR2: SEHNR and FQNEAQ (reference sequence). The CDR3 runs 13 residues. CDR3 amino acids: CASSPRAEGTVYF. CDR3 nucleotides: TGTGCCAGCTCACCACGCGCAGAGGGGACGGTGTACTTC. The whole variable domain, filled in from reference TRBV7-9 and TRBJ2-5, reads DTGVSQNPRHKITKRGQNVTFRCDPISEHNRLYWYRQTLGQGPEFLTYFQNEAQLEKSRLLSDRFSAERPKGSFSTLEIQRTEQGDSAMYLCASSPRAEGTVYFGPGTRLLVL.

A word on this clonotype: This may come from a read error, since a much larger clone is one base off. This chain uses TRBV6-1 with TRBJ2-3; D is ambiguous. The germline V gene encodes CDR1 MNHNS and CDR2 SASEGT. The CDR3 sequence is 14 residues long. V lost 4 bases and J 0 bases, leaving 8 bases between the germline ends. CDR3 loop: CASSGQLSTDTQYF. The CDR3 DNA sequence: TGTGCCAGCAGTGGTCAACTTAGCACAGATACGCAGTATTTT.